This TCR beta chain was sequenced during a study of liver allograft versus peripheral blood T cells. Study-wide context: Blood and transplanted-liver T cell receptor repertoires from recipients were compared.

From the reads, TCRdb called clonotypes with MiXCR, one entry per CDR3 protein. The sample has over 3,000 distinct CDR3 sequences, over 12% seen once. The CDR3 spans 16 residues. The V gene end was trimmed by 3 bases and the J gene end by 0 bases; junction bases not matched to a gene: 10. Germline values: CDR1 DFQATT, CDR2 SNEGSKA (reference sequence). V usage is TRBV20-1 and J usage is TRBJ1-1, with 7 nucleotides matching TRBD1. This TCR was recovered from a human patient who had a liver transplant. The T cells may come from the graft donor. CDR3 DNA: TGCAGTGCTAGCCCCGCGGACAGGTACATGAACACTGAAGCTTTCTTT. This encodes CSASPADRYMNTEAFF.